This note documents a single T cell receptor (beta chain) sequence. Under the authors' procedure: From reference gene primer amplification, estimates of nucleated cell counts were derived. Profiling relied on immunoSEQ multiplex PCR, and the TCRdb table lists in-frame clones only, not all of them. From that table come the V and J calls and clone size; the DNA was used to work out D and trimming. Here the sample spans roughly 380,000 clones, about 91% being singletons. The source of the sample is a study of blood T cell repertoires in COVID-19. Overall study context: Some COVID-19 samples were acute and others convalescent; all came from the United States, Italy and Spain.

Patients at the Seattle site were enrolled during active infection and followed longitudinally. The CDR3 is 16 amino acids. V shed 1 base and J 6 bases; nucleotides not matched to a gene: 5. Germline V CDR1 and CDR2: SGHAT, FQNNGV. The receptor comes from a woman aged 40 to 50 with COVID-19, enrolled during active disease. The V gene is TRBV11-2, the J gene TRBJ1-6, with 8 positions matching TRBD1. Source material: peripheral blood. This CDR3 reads CASSLGPGGSNSPLHF. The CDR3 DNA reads TGTGCCAGCAGCTTAGGCCCAGGGGGCAGTAATTCACCCCTCCACTTT.